This T cell receptor (beta chain) was found in a study of molecular identifiers for immune sequencing clone quantification. This clonotype was detected many times. V lost 4 bases, J lost 5 bases, and 9 bases lay in between. Germline loops: CDR1 DFQATT, CDR2 SNEGSKA (reference sequence). CDR3 length: 12 residues. Each CDR3 protein is one row after TCRdb ran MiXCR on the PCR reads. Among about 320,000 distinct CDR3 sequences listed, roughly a fifth were seen once. This rearrangement joins TRBV20-1 to TRBJ2-4; D is ambiguous. The TCR sequence derives from a human donor in good health. Some libraries in this study had Jurkat cell RNA spiked in. Sequenced input: naive CD8+ T cells from blood, with Jurkat cell RNA spiked in. Subset in this sample: FACS-sorted CD8+CD4-CCR7+CD45RA+ naive T cells. CDR3 bases: TGCAGTGCTAAGACACCAGAAAACATTCAGTACTTC. Translation gives CSAKTPENIQYF.